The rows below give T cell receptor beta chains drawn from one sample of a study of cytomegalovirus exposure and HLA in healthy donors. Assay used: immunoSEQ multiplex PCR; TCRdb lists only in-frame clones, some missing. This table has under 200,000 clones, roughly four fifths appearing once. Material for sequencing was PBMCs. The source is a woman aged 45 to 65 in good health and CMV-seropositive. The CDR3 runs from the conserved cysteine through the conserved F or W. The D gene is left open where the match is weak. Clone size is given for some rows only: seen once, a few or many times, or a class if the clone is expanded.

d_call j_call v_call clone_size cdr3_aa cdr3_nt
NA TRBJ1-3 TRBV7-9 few CASSRSRSSGNTIYF TGTGCCAGCAGCCGCTCCCGGAGCTCTGGAAACACCATATATTTT
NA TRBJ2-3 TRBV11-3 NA CASSLGGRDTDTQYF TGTGCCAGCAGCTTAGGTGGGCGGGACACAGATACGCAGTATTTT
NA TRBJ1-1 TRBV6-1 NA CASWVGVFFTEAFF TGTGCCAGCTGGGTAGGGGTCTTTTTCACTGAAGCTTTCTTT
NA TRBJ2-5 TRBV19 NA CASSIITGQETQYF TGTGCCAGTAGTATAATAACAGGACAAGAGACCCAGTACTTC
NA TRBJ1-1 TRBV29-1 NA CSVSEPNTEAFF TGCAGCGTTTCGGAGCCGAACACTGAAGCTTTCTTT
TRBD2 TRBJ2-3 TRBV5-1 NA CASSDKRGSGDTQYF TGCGCCAGCAGCGACAAGCGGGGGAGTGGAGATACGCAGTATTTT
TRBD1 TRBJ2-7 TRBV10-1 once CASSPGQHSYEQYF TGCGCCAGCAGCCCGGGACAGCACTCCTACGAGCAGTACTTC
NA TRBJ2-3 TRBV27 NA CASSLYNTDTQYF TGTGCCAGCAGTTTATACAACACAGATACGCAGTATTTT
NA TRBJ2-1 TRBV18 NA CASSPLAQLLYNEQFF TGTGCCAGCTCGCCTCTAGCTCAGTTATTATACAATGAGCAGTTCTTC
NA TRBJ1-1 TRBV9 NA CASSEQGWNTEAFF TGTGCCAGCAGCGAACAGGGTTGGAACACTGAAGCTTTCTTT
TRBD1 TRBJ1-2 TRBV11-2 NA CASSLVGTGYGYTF TGTGCCAGCAGCTTAGTTGGGACAGGGTATGGCTACACCTTC
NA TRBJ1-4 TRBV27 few CASSLAGATNEKLFF TGTGCCAGCAGTTTGGCAGGTGCAACTAATGAAAAACTGTTTTTT
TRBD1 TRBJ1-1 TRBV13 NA CASRSGDRKMNTEAFF TGTGCCAGCAGGTCCGGGGACAGGAAGATGAACACTGAAGCTTTCTTT
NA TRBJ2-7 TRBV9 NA CASSHGKGNYEQYF TGTGCCAGCAGCCACGGGAAGGGTAACTACGAGCAGTACTTC
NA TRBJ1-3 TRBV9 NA CASSVDSSGNTIYF TGTGCCAGCAGCGTAGACAGCTCTGGAAACACCATATATTTT